Below, 18 T cell receptor beta chains from the same sample are listed, as sequenced in a study of T cells in localized non-small cell lung cancer. Libraries were prepared by immunoSEQ multiplex PCR; TCRdb keeps only in-frame clonotypes and omits some of them. The sample holds approximately 34,000 clones, roughly 89% seen once. This specimen was peripheral blood, taken before any cancer treatment. The receptors here all came from a woman between 35 and 75 years old with stage I lung adenocarcinoma.

The rearrangement links TRBV29-1 to TRBJ1-2, with 7 bases matching TRBD1. Per germline, CDR1 SQVTM and CDR2 ANQGSEA. The CDR3 runs 13 residues. J gave up 6 bases and V 6 bases, and 10 bases lay outside the gene matches. CDR3 amino acids: CSVGTDRADGYTF. CDR3 sequence (DNA): TGCAGCGTGGGAACAGACAGGGCGGATGGCTACACCTTC.

V is TRBV10-2 and J is TRBJ2-7; TRBD1 agrees at 9 bases. V dropped 8 bases and J dropped 0; count of bases not matched to a gene: 5. CDR3 length equals 14 residues. Germline assignment: CDR1 WSHSY and CDR2 SAAADI. The CDR3 loop reads CASLDRGSSYEQYF. CDR3 sequence (DNA): TGCGCCAGCTTAGACAGGGGGAGCTCCTACGAGCAGTACTTC.

The chain couples TRBV19 to TRBJ1-6; no clear D. Trimming cost V 3 bases and J 12 bases, with 12 bases left between them. This CDR3 is built from 13 residues. Germline-derived CDR1 and CDR2 are LNHDA and SQIVND (reference sequence). The CDR3 region has the DNA TGTGCCAGTAGTATCTCTGGGCCGGGACCCCTCCACTTT. As protein: CASSISGPGPLHF.

The V and J genes are TRBV27 and TRBJ2-3, with D possibly being TRBD1 (6 bases). Trimming pared 7 bases from V and 5 bases from J, leaving 7 bases between. In germline, CDR1 is MNHEY, CDR2 SMNVEV (reference sequence). The CDR3 has 11 residues. The CDR3 DNA sequence: TGTGCCAGCAAGGGGGTAGATACGCAGTATTTT. Amino acids: CASKGVDTQYF.

The rearrangement links TRBV28 to TRBJ1-3, with D hard to call. In germline, CDR1 is MDHEN, CDR2 SYDVKM. V lost 6 bases to trimming and J lost 0 bases, with 9 bases between them. CDR3 length equals 14 residues. CDR3 protein: CASSGSYSGNTIYF. CDR3 sequence (DNA): TGTGCCAGCAGCGGCTCCTACTCTGGAAACACCATATATTTT.

This clone was detected a few times. The CDR3 region has the DNA TGTGCCACCACATCAGGGTGGGGTCAGCCCCAGCATTTT. This gives the protein CATTSGWGQPQHF. The V and J genes are TRBV27 and TRBJ1-5, with a possible D match to TRBD1 (5 bases). Per germline, CDR1 MNHEY and CDR2 SMNVEV (reference sequence). CDR3 size: 13 residues. Trimming removed 10 bases from V and 6 bases from J, with 16 bases in between.

The gene calls are TRBV19 and TRBJ1-5; possibly TRBD1 for D (6 bases). The CDR3 is 15 residues long. Germline V lookup: CDR1 LNHDA, CDR2 SQIVND (reference sequence). V lost 1 base and J 5 bases, leaving 12 bases between the germline ends. The CDR3 protein is CASSIGGQGDQPQHF. CDR3 nucleotides: TGTGCCAGTAGTATAGGGGGGCAGGGCGATCAGCCCCAGCATTTT.

The chain couples TRBV27 to TRBJ2-1; 7 bases align to TRBD1. Germline V gene lookup returns CDR1 MNHEY and CDR2 SMNVEV (reference sequence). The V segment lost 3 bases and the J segment 5 bases; nucleotides outside the gene matches: 13. This CDR3 spans 17 amino acids. CDR3 sequence (DNA): TGTGCCAGCAGTTTCACTGCCGGGACAGCGATGAACAATGAGCAGTTCTTC. Protein sequence: CASSFTAGTAMNNEQFF.

V gene TRBV6-5 combines with J gene TRBJ2-6, with unresolved D. The length of the CDR3 is 16 residues. Trimming took off 0 bases at V and 0 bases at J, with 6 bases between the two ends. Per germline, CDR1 MNHEY and CDR2 SVGAGI. CDR3 amino acids: CASSYSPVSGANVLTF. The CDR3 DNA reads TGTGCCAGCAGTTACTCGCCGGTCTCTGGGGCCAACGTCCTGACTTTC.

J is TRBJ2-3 and V is TRBV10-1; TRBD2 agrees at 7 bases. CDR1 and CDR2 (germline): WNHNN, SYGVQD (reference sequence). Trimming took 3 bases from V and 6 from J; bases not matched to a gene: 3. The CDR3 has 13 residues. The DNA of the CDR3 is TGCGCCAGCAGTGATGGGGGGGTGGATACGCAGTATTTT. Translation gives CASSDGGVDTQYF.

V usage is TRBV7-2 and J usage is TRBJ2-5, with a tentative D call TRBD2 (6 bases). The germline gives CDR1 SGHTA, CDR2 FQGNSA. V was shortened by 4 bases and J by 5 bases, with 17 bases between the two germline ends. The CDR3 length is 15 residues. The CDR3 sequence is CASSWVGTDYETQYF. The CDR3 DNA reads TGTGCCAGCAGCTGGGTCGGGACGGACTACGAGACCCAGTACTTC.

V and J are TRBV6-5 and TRBJ1-2, with a possible D match to TRBD1 (6 bases). The CDR3 runs to 15 residues. With 4 bases removed from V and 4 bases from J, the gap between germline ends came to 16 bases. Germline V lookup: CDR1 MNHEY, CDR2 SVGAGI. CDR3 nucleotide sequence: TGTGCCAGCAGTTCCATTACAGGGAACCGCTATGGCTACACCTTC. Protein product: CASSSITGNRYGYTF.

The V and J genes are TRBV7-3 and TRBJ2-7; D gene unclear. CDR3 length: 15 residues. CDR1 is SGHTA, CDR2 FQGTGA, per germline. V lost 5 bases, J lost 3 bases, and 17 bases lay in between. The CDR3 protein is CASSLLGPLSYEQYF. CDR3 coding DNA: TGTGCCAGCAGCCTACTCGGGCCCCTTAGCTACGAGCAGTACTTC.

J is TRBJ2-3 and V is TRBV7-8; tentative D call: TRBD2 (7 bases). V shed 6 bases and J shed 1 base, with 23 bases lying between them. CDR1 and CDR2 from the germline V gene are SGHVS and FQNEAQ. CDR3 length: 18 residues. The CDR3 sequence is CASRFKGGAEIRTDTQYF. The CDR3 nucleotides read TGTGCCAGCAGGTTTAAGGGGGGGGCCGAAATCCGCACAGATACGCAGTATTTT.

The chain carries TRBV5-5 and TRBJ2-7; 9 positions match TRBD1. This CDR3 spans 14 amino acids. CDR1 and CDR2 from the germline V gene are SGHKS and YYEKEE (reference sequence). V shed 5 bases and J 3 bases; nucleotides not matched to a gene: 6. This CDR3 reads CASSRGQGIYEQYF. The CDR3 coding sequence is TGTGCCAGCAGTCGGGGACAGGGAATCTACGAGCAGTACTTC. Variable domain in full (rest from reference TRBV5-5 and TRBJ2-7): DAGVTQSPTHLIKTRGQQVTLRCSPISGHKSVSWYQQVLGQGPQFIFQYYEKEERGRGNFPDRFSARQFPNYSSELNVNALLLGDSALYLCASSRGQGIYEQYFGPGTRLTVT.

This chain uses TRBV7-2 with TRBJ2-5, with 7 nucleotides matching TRBD1. V was clipped by 7 bases and J by 7 bases; unmatched bases: 9. CDR1 SGHTA and CDR2 FQGNSA come from the germline V gene. The CDR3 covers 13 residues. CDR3 sequence: CASTMDRSGTQYF. CDR3 coding DNA: TGTGCCAGCACCATGGACAGGTCCGGGACCCAGTACTTC.

The V and J genes are TRBV28 and TRBJ1-1; D remains unclear. Trimming stripped 5 bases from V and 0 bases from J, with 10 bases between. The CDR3 loop spans 14 amino acids. Germline assignment: CDR1 MDHEN and CDR2 SYDVKM. The CDR3 is CASSPDIMNTEAFF. The CDR3 DNA is TGTGCCAGCAGTCCCGACATCATGAACACTGAAGCTTTCTTT.

V is TRBV6-1 and J is TRBJ1-1; possibly TRBD1 for D (5 bases). Germline CDR1 reads MNHNS; CDR2 reads SASEGT. The CDR3 has 14 amino acids. V was shortened by 6 bases and J by 6 bases, with 17 bases between the two germline ends. CDR3 bases: TGTGCCAGCAGGTCACCAGGGAAAGGGGCTGAAGCTTTCTTT. Protein: CASRSPGKGAEAFF.